Below, 8 T cell receptor beta chains from the same sample are listed, as sequenced in a study of blood T cell repertoires in COVID-19. Assay used: immunoSEQ multiplex PCR; TCRdb lists only in-frame clones, some missing. The data hold about 270,000 clones, with approximately 85% observed a single time. The source material was peripheral blood. The receptors originated from a woman aged 70-85 years with acute or convalescent COVID-19.

This clone was observed a few times. This chain links TRBV6-6 with TRBJ1-1, with a weak D call TRBD1 (5 bases). V was shortened by 5 bases and J by 1 base, with 11 bases between the two germline ends. There are 14 residues in the CDR3. Germline CDR1 and CDR2: MNHNY and SVGAGI (reference sequence). CDR3 amino acids: CASSARGRNTEAFF. The CDR3 DNA follows: TGTGCCAGCAGTGCCCGGGGGAGGAACACTGAAGCTTTCTTT.

This chain links TRBV7-9 with TRBJ1-1, with D tentatively TRBD1 (6 bases). Germline values: CDR1 SEHNR, CDR2 FQNEAQ (reference sequence). V was cut by 6 bases and J by 2 bases, with 16 bases left in between. The CDR3 spans 15 residues. In DNA, the CDR3 is TGTGCCAGCAGAGCGGGAGGACAGAGTAACACTGAAGCTTTCTTT. As protein: CASRAGGQSNTEAFF.

The rearrangement joins TRBV28 to TRBJ1-5; perhaps TRBD1 as D (5 bases). This CDR3 contains 14 residues. V was trimmed by 6 bases and J by 2 bases, leaving 11 bases between them. Per the germline V gene, CDR1 is MDHEN and CDR2 is SYDVKM. The CDR3, as DNA: TGTGCCAGCAGGGAGGGGTACGGCAATCAGCCCCAGCATTTT. The encoded protein is CASREGYGNQPQHF.

The J gene is TRBJ1-2, the V gene TRBV5-1; possibly TRBD1 for D (5 bases). Deletions cut 1 base from V and 3 bases from J, with 13 bases between. Germline loops: CDR1 SGHRS, CDR2 YFSETQ. This CDR3 has 15 amino acids. CDR3 coding DNA: TGCGCCAGCAGCTTGATAAGGGGCGGCGACTATGGCTACACCTTC. Its protein is CASSLIRGGDYGYTF.

This chain uses TRBV7-9 with TRBJ1-3, with D possibly being TRBD1 (5 bases). Trimming shortened V by 3 bases and J by 0 bases, and 6 bases separated the two germline ends. Looked up from germline, CDR1 is SEHNR and CDR2 is FQNEAQ (reference sequence). This CDR3 contains 14 residues. CDR3 DNA: TGTGCCAGCAGCTTGGGGCTCTCTGGAAACACCATATATTTT. This encodes CASSLGLSGNTIYF.

About this clone: This sample includes further DNA sequences coding for the same CDR3. This chain links TRBV7-9 with TRBJ1-4; 8 positions agree with TRBD1. The CDR3 runs 14 residues. The junction had 1 base not matched to a gene; V was cut back by 2 bases and J by 5 bases. The germline CDR1 and CDR2 sequences are SEHNR and FQNEAQ (reference sequence). The CDR3 is CASSLRQGNEKLFF. The CDR3 DNA reads TGTGCCAGCAGCTTACGACAGGGGAATGAAAAACTGTTTTTT.

The V and J genes are TRBV5-1 and TRBJ1-2; tentative D call: TRBD1 (5 bases). Trimming shortened V by 3 bases and J by 6 bases, and 15 bases separated the two germline ends. The CDR3 loop spans 14 amino acids. Germline assignment: CDR1 SGHRS and CDR2 YFSETQ. The CDR3, as DNA: TGCGCCAGCAGCTCGACAGAACCGCACCATGGCTACACCTTC. Translating gives CASSSTEPHHGYTF.

This clone was seen more than once but under ten times. The V call is TRBV7-9, the J call TRBJ2-2, with 7 nucleotides matching TRBD2. Germline V lookup: CDR1 SEHNR, CDR2 FQNEAQ (reference sequence). This CDR3 is 15 amino acids long. V gave up 10 bases and J gave up 5 bases; unmatched junction bases: 13. The CDR3 region is CATLARGDRTGELFF. The CDR3, as DNA: TGTGCCACTTTGGCCCGGGGGGATCGTACCGGGGAGCTGTTTTTT.